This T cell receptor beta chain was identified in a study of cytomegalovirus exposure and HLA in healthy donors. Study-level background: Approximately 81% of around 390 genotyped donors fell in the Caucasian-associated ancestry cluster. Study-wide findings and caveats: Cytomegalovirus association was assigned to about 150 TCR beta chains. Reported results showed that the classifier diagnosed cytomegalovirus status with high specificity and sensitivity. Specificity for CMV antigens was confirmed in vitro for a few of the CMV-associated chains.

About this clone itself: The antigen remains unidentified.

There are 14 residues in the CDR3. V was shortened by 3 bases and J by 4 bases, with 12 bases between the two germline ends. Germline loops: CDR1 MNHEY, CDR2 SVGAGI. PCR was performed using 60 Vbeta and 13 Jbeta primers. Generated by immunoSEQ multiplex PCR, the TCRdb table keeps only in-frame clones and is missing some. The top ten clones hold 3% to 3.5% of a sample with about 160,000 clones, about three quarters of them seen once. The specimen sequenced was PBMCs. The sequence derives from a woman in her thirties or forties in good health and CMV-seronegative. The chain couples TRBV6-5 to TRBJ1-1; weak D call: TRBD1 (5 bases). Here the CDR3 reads CASSYAEGITEAFF. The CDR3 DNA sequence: TGTGCCAGCAGTTATGCGGAGGGGATCACTGAAGCTTTCTTT.